This T cell receptor (beta chain) was identified in a study of blood T cell repertoires in COVID-19. In the study overall: Both acute and convalescent COVID-19 samples were obtained from the United States, Italy and Spain. Sources were T cells, B-cell-depleted T cells, or PBMCs; the material itself was cDNA or gDNA.

Original handling: Amplifying reference gene primers gave estimates of nucleated cell counts. Assay used: immunoSEQ multiplex PCR; TCRdb lists only in-frame clones, some missing. D and trimming come from the DNA, and the V and J calls and clone size come from that table. Of over 100,000 clones listed, roughly 80% are singletons. Trimming removed 1 base at V and 5 bases at J, with 12 bases between. The CDR3 has 14 amino acids. CDR1 is SGHRS and CDR2 is YFSETQ in the germline V gene. The rearrangement links TRBV5-1 to TRBJ1-2; the D gene is possibly TRBD1 (5 bases). The TCR sequence derives from a woman aged 60 to 75 with acute or convalescent COVID-19. Sequenced sample: peripheral blood. Here the CDR3 reads CASSLNRKGYGYTF. In DNA form, the CDR3 reads TGCGCCAGCAGCTTGAACAGGAAGGGATATGGCTACACCTTC.